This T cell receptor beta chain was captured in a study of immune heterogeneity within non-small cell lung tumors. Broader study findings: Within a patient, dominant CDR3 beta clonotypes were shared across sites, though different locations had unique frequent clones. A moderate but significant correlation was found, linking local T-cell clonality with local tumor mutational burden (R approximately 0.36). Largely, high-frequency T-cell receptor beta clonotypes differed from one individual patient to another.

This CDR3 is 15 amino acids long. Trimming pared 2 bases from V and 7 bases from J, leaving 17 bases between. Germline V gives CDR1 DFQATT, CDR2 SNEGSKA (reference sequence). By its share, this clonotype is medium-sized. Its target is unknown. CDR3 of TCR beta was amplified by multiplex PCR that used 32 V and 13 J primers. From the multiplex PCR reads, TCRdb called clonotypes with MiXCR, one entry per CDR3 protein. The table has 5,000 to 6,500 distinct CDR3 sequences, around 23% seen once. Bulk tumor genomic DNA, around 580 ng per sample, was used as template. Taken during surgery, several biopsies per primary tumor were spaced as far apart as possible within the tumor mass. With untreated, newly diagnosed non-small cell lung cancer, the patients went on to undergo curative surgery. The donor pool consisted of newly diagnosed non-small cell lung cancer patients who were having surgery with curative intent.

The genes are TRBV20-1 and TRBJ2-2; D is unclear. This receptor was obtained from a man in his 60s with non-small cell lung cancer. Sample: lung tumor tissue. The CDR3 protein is CSARSGFDLGGELFF. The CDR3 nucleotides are TGCAGTGCTAGATCCGGGTTTGATTTGGGCGGGGAGCTGTTTTTT.